The T cell receptor (beta chain) described here comes from a study of regulatory T cells in long-lasting Graves disease. CDR1 is KGHDR, CDR2 SFDVKD, per germline. Trimming pared 3 bases from V and 5 bases from J, leaving 13 bases between. This CDR3 is built from 15 residues. There are many counts of this clonotype. To make TCR beta libraries, researchers used iRepertoire HTBI primers and Arm-PCR of CDR3 regions. One entry per CDR3 protein results from TCRdb running MiXCR on the multiplex PCR reads. The table lists about 540,000 distinct CDR3 sequences, roughly 13% of them singletons. Time point reported: newly diagnosed GD, antithyroid drugs for less than 3 months. PBMCs provided the RNA from which the TCR library was made. The data also belong to a second study, concerning T cells in Graves' hyperthyroidism and ophthalmopathy.

The chain recombines TRBV24-1 with TRBJ2-1; D remains unclear. This TCR came from a man aged 25-40 years with Graves disease. The sequencing used peripheral blood mononuclear cells (PBMCs), collected at new diagnosis, from a patient treated with antithyroid drugs. For the CDR3, the DNA is TGTGCCACCAGTGATCCTGGGAAGGGCGACAATGAGCAGTTCTTC. This encodes CATSDPGKGDNEQFF.